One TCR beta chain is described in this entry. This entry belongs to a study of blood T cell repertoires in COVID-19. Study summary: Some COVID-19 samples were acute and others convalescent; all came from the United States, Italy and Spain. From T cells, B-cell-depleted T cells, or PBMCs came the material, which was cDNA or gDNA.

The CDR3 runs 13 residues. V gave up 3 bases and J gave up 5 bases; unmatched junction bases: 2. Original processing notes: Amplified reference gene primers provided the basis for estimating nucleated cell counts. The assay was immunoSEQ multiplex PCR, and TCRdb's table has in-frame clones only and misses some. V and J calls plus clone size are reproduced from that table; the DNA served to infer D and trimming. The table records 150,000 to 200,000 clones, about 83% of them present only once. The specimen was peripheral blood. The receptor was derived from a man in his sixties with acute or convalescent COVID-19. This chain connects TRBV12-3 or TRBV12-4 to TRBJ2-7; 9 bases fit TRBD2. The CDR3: CASSLRLADEQYF. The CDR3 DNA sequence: TGTGCCAGCAGTTTGAGACTAGCGGACGAGCAGTACTTC.